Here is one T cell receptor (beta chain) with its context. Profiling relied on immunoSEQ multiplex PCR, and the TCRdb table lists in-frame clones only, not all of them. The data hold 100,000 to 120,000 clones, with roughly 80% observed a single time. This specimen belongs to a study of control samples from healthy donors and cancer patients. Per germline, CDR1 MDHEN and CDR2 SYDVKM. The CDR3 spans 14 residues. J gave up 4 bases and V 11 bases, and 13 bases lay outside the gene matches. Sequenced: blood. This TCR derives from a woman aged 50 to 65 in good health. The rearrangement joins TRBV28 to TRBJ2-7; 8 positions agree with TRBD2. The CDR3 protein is CAGSLSGGPYEQYF. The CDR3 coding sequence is TGTGCCGGGTCCTTGAGCGGGGGTCCTTACGAGCAGTACTTC.